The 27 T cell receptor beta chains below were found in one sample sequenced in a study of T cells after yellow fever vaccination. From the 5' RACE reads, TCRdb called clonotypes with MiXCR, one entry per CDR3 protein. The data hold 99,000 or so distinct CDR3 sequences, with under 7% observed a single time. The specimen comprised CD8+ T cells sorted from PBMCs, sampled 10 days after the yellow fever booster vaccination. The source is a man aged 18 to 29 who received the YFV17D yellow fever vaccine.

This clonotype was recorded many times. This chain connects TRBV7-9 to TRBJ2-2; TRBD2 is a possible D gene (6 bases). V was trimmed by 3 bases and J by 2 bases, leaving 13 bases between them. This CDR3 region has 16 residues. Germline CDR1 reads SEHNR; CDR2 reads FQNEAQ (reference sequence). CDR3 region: CASSLLAGTNTGELFF. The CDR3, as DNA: TGTGCCAGCAGCTTGTTGGCGGGGACCAACACCGGGGAGCTGTTTTTT.

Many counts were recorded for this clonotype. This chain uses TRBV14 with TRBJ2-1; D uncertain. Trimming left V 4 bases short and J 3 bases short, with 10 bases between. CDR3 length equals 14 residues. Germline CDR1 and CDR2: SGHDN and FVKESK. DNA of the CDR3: TGTGCCAGCAGCCCATCGGGTATCTACAATGAGCAGTTCTTC. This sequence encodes CASSPSGIYNEQFF.

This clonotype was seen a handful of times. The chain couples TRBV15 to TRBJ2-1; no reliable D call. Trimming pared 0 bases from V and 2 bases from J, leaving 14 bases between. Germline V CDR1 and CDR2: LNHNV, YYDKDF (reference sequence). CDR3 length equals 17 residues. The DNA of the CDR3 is TGTGCCACCAGCAGAGACCAGGTCCCTACTCCCTACAATGAGCAGTTCTTC. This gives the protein CATSRDQVPTPYNEQFF.

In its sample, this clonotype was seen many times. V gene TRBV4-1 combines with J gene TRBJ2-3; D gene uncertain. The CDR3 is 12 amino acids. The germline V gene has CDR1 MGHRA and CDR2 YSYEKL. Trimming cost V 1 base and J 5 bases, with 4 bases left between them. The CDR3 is CASSQAGDTQYF. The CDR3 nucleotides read TGCGCCAGCAGCCAAGCGGGAGATACGCAGTATTTT.

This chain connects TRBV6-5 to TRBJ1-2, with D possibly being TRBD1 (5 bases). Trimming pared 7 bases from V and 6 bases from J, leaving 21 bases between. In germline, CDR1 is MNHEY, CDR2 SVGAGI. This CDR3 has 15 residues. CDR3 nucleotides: TGTGCCAGCATGGGCGGGGGTATATACTCAAATGGCTACACCTTC. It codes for CASMGGGIYSNGYTF.

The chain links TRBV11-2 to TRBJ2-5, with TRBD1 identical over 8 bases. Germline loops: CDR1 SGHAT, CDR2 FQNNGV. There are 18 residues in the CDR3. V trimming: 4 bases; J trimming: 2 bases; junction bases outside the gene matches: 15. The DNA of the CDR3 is TGTGCCAGCAGCTCACGACCGGAGGGGGGACAGGCTCAAGAGACCCAGTACTTC. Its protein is CASSSRPEGGQAQETQYF.

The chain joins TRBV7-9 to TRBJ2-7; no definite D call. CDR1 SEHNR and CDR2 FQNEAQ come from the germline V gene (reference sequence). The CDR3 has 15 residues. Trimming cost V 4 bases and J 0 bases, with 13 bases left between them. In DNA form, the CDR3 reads TGTGCCAGCAGCTCTCCCACAGCTAGCTCCTACGAGCAGTACTTC. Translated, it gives CASSSPTASSYEQYF.

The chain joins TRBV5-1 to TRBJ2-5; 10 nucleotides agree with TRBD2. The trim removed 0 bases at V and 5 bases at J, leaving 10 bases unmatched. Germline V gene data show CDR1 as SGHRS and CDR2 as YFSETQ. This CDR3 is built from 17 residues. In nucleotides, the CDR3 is TGCGCCAGCAGCTTGGCCGTTAGTTTGACTAGCGGGGAGACCCAGTACTTC. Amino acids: CASSLAVSLTSGETQYF. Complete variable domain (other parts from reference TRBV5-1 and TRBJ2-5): KAGVTQTPRYLIKTRGQQVTLSCSPISGHRSVSWYQQTPGQGLQFLFEYFSETQRNKGNFPGRFSGRQFSNSRSEMNVSTLELGDSALYLCASSLAVSLTSGETQYFGPGTRLLVL.

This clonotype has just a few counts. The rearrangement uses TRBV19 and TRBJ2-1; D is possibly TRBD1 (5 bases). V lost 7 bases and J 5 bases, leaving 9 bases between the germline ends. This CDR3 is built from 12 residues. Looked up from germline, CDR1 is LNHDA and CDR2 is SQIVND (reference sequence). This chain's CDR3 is CASNQGNNEQFF. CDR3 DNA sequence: TGTGCCAGTAATCAGGGTAACAATGAGCAGTTCTTC.

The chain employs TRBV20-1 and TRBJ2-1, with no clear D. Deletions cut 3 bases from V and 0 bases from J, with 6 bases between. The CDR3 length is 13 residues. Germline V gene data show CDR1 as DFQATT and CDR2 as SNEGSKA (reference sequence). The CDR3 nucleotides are TGCAGTGCTAGTGCTAGCTCCTACAATGAGCAGTTCTTC. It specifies CSASASSYNEQFF.

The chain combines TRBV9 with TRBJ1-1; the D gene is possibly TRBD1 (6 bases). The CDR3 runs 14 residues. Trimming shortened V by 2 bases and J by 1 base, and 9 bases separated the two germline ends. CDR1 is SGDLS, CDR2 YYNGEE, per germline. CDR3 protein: CASSVRGGNTEAFF. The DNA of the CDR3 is TGTGCCAGCAGCGTCCGAGGGGGGAACACTGAAGCTTTCTTT.

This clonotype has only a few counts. The CDR3, as DNA: TGTGCCAGCAGGCCCGGACAGGGACCGAACACCGGGGAGCTGTTTTTT. This translates into CASRPGQGPNTGELFF. This chain joins TRBV6-2 or TRBV6-3 and TRBJ2-2; 8 positions match TRBD1. The V gene end was trimmed by 6 bases and the J gene end by 0 bases; junction bases not matched to a gene: 6. Germline CDR1 and CDR2: MNHEY and SVGEGT. The CDR3 runs to 16 residues.

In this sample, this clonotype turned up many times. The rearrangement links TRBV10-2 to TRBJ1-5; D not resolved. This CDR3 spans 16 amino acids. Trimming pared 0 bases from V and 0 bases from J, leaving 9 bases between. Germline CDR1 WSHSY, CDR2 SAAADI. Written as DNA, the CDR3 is TGCGCCAGCAGTGAGTCCCCGGGGAATAGCAATCAGCCCCAGCATTTT. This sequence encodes CASSESPGNSNQPQHF.

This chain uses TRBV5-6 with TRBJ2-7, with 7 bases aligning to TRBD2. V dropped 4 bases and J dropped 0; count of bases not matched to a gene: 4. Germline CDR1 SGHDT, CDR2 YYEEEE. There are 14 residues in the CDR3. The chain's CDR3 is CASSGAGLSYEQYV. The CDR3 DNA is TGTGCCAGCAGCGGAGCGGGACTCTCCTACGAGCAGTACGTC.

The CDR3 coding sequence is TGTGCCAGCAGCCTCAACCAGAGAGGGGATGGCTACACCTTC. Its translation: CASSLNQRGDGYTF. The chain uses TRBV5-4 and TRBJ1-2, with TRBD1 as a possible D gene (5 bases). Trimming stripped 4 bases from V and 6 bases from J, with 16 bases between. The CDR3 extends over 14 amino acids. The germline V gene encodes CDR1 SGHNT and CDR2 YYREEE (reference sequence).

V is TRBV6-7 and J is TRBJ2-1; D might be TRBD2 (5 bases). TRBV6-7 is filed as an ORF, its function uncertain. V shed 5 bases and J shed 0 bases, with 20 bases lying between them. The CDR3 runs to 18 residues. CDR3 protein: CASSPSGWRRSSYNEQFF. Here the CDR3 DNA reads TGTGCCAGCAGTCCCTCGGGGTGGCGGCGAAGCTCCTACAATGAGCAGTTCTTC.

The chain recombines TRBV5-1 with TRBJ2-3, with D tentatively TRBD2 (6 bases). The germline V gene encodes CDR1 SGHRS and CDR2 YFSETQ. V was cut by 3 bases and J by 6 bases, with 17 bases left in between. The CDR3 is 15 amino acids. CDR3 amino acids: CASSSTSGPGDTQYF. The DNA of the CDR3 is TGCGCCAGCAGCTCAACCAGCGGGCCTGGGGATACGCAGTATTTT.

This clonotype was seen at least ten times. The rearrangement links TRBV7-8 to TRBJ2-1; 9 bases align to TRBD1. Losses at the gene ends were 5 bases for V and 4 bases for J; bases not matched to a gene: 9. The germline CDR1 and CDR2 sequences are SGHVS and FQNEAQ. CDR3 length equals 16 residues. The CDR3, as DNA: TGTGCCAGCAGCCGGATAGGACAGGGGAGTTACAATGAGCAGTTCTTC. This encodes CASSRIGQGSYNEQFF.

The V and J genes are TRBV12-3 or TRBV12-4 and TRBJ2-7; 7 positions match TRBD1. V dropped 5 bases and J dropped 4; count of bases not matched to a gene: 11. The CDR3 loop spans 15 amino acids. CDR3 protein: CASSPQGQSVYEQYF. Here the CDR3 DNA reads TGTGCCAGCAGTCCCCAGGGACAGTCGGTGTACGAGCAGTACTTC.

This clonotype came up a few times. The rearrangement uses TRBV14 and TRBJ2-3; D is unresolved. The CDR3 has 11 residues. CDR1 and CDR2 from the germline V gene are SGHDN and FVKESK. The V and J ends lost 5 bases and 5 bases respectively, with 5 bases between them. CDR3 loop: CASSSRDTQYF. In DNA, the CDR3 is TGTGCCAGCAGCTCACGAGATACGCAGTATTTT.

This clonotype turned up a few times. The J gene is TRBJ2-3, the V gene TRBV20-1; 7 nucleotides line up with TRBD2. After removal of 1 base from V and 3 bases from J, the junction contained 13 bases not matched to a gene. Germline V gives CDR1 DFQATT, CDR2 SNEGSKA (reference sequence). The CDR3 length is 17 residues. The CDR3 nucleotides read TGCAGTGCTAGAGGTGTTAGGCTAGCGGTGGTAACAGATACGCAGTATTTT. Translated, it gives CSARGVRLAVVTDTQYF.

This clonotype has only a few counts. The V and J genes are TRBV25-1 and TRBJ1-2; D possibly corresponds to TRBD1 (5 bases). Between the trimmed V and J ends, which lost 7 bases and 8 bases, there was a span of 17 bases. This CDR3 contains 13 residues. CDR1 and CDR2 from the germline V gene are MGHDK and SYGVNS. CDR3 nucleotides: TGTGCCAGCAACCTTGGGGGGATAGAGGGCTACACCTTC. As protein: CASNLGGIEGYTF.

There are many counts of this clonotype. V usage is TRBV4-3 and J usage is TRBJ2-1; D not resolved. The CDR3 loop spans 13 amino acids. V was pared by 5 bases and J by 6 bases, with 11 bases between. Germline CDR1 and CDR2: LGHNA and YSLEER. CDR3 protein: CASSSTAFNEQFF. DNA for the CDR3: TGCGCCAGCAGCTCCACGGCTTTCAATGAGCAGTTCTTC.

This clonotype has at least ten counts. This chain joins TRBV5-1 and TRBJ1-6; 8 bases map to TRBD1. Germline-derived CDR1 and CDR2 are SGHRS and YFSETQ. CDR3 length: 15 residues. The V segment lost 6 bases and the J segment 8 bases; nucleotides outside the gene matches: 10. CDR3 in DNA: TGCGCCAGCACCTCAACCGGGACAGGTTATTCACCCCTCCACTTT. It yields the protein CASTSTGTGYSPLHF.

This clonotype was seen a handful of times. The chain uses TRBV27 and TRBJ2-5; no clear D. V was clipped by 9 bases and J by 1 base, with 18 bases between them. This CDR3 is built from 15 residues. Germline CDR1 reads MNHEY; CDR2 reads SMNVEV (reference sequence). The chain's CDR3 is CARKQNSEFQETQYF. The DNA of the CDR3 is TGTGCCAGAAAACAGAATTCAGAATTCCAAGAGACCCAGTACTTC.

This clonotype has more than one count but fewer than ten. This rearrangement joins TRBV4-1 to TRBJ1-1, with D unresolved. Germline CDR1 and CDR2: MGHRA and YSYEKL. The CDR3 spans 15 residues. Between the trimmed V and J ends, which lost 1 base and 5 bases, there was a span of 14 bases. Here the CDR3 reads CASSQGPSVGTEAFF. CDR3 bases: TGCGCCAGCAGCCAAGGCCCGTCGGTAGGTACTGAAGCTTTCTTT.

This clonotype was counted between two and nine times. DNA of the CDR3: TGTGCCAGCAGTGAAGGTCGGGACGTGGGGGACGAGACCCAGTACTTC. Protein product: CASSEGRDVGDETQYF. The chain links TRBV2 to TRBJ2-5; possibly TRBD1 or TRBD2 for D (5 bases each). V gave up 1 base and J gave up 5 bases, with 17 bases separating them. The germline gives CDR1 SNHLY, CDR2 FYNNEI. The CDR3 runs 16 residues.